These 19 T cell receptor beta chains came from one sample sequenced in a study of T cells in Graves' hyperthyroidism and ophthalmopathy. Amplification targeted TCR beta CDR3 regions from RNA transcripts. HTBI primers drove first-round RT-PCR of the TCR CDR3. TCRdb called the multiplex PCR reads again in MiXCR, with one record for every CDR3 protein. In the table there are around 420,000 distinct CDR3 sequences, 15% to 19% of which are singletons. The sample taken for sequencing was blood. Source of these receptors: a woman younger than 35 with Graves' hyperthyroidism.

This clonotype was detected ten times or more. The chain uses TRBV2 and TRBJ1-5; D unclear. V was cut by 3 bases and J by 0 bases, with 9 bases left in between. Per germline, CDR1 SNHLY and CDR2 FYNNEI. The CDR3 sequence is 15 residues long. The CDR3 sequence: CASSDQVYSNQPQHF. CDR3 bases: TGTGCCAGCAGTGATCAGGTTTATAGCAATCAGCCCCAGCATTTT.

This clonotype was recorded many times. CDR3 sequence (DNA): TGTGCCAGCAGTTACCGGGACAGGCTAGCCGGGGAGCTGTTTTTT. It specifies CASSYRDRLAGELFF. The genes are TRBV5-6 and TRBJ2-2; 8 nucleotides agree with TRBD1. CDR1 and CDR2 (germline): SGHDT, YYEEEE. Trimming at V came to 5 bases and at J to 6 bases, leaving 9 bases not matched to a gene. This CDR3 is built from 15 residues.

The chain links TRBV11-2 to TRBJ2-5; 12 bases fit TRBD2. Germline CDR1 and CDR2: SGHAT and FQNNGV. Trimming took 4 bases from V and 7 from J; bases not matched to a gene: 16. CDR3 length equals 18 residues. In DNA, the CDR3 is TGTGCCAGCAGCTCTCTCCAATCGACTAGCGGGAGAGGGGGGACCCAGTACTTC. This translates into CASSSLQSTSGRGGTQYF. Together with reference TRBV11-2 and TRBJ2-5, the CDR3 gives the full variable domain: EAGVAQSPRYKIIEKRQSVAFWCNPISGHATLYWYQQILGQGPKLLIQFQNNGVVDDSQLPKDRFSAERLKGVDSTLKIQPAKLEDSAVYLCASSSLQSTSGRGGTQYFGPGTRLLVL.

Details on this clonotype: The junction differs from germline at one of its ends, possibly a read error. The chain employs TRBV4-3 and TRBJ2-7, with D possibly TRBD1 on 5 matching bases. CDR3 length: 15 residues. Per the germline V gene, CDR1 is LGHNA and CDR2 is YSLEER. CDR3 sequence: CASSKDKGLSYEQYF. CDR3 DNA sequence: TGCGCCAGCAGCAAAGACAAGGGGCTCTCCTACGAGCAGTACTTC.

This clonotype was counted many times. This chain joins TRBV2 and TRBJ1-2; D is unresolved. This CDR3 has 15 residues. The V gene's germline CDR1 is SNHLY and CDR2 FYNNEI. V was cut by 6 bases and J by 5 bases, with 19 bases left in between. The CDR3 bases are TGTGCCAGCAGAACCACTAATTTGAACCCGTATGGCTACACCTTC. It translates to CASRTTNLNPYGYTF.

This clonotype has at least ten counts. The chain links TRBV2 to TRBJ2-7; D may be TRBD2 (5 bases). The CDR3 is 11 residues long. CDR1 and CDR2 from the germline V gene are SNHLY and FYNNEI. The V and J ends lost 6 bases and 6 bases respectively, with 9 bases between them. The CDR3 sequence is CASSDYGEQYF. As DNA, the CDR3 is TGTGCCAGCAGCGACTACGGCGAGCAGTACTTC.

The rearrangement joins TRBV10-3 to TRBJ2-1; 9 bases line up with TRBD2. The CDR3 is 15 residues long. Germline V lookup: CDR1 ENHRY, CDR2 SYGVKD. V was clipped by 6 bases and J by 9 bases; unmatched bases: 12. CDR3 region: CAIRAGTSLVGEQFF. As DNA, the CDR3 is TGTGCCATCAGGGCCGGGACTAGCTTGGTTGGTGAGCAGTTCTTC.

This clonotype was counted a single time. The CDR3 reads CASSQAGRENEKLFF. The CDR3 DNA is TGCGCCAGCAGCCAAGCGGGGAGGGAGAATGAAAAACTGTTTTTT. This chain connects TRBV4-1 to TRBJ1-4; D is unclear. The V end was cut by 1 base, the J end by 5 bases, with 11 bases between. Per germline, CDR1 MGHRA and CDR2 YSYEKL. The CDR3 has 15 amino acids.

For this clonotype: The junction differs from germline at one of its ends, possibly a read error. The chain uses TRBV12-3 or TRBV12-4 and TRBJ1-3; maybe TRBD1 (6 bases). The length of the CDR3 is 18 residues. CDR3 region: CASSFRAPSGARGNTICF. In DNA form, the CDR3 reads TGTGCCAGCAGTTTTCGGGCCCCCTCAGGGGCGCGAGGAAACACCATATGTTTT.

This clonotype occurred many times. This chain uses TRBV6-2 or TRBV6-3 with TRBJ2-5; 11 bases align to TRBD2. The trim removed 6 bases at V and 7 bases at J, leaving 19 bases unmatched. Germline V lookup: CDR1 MNHEY, CDR2 SVGEGT. This CDR3 contains 18 residues. CDR3 amino acids: CASSPPLAGGQRRRTQYF. Written as DNA, the CDR3 is TGTGCCAGCAGCCCCCCGCTAGCGGGGGGCCAACGCAGGCGGACCCAGTACTTC.

At least ten counts were recorded for this clonotype. This chain connects TRBV10-3 to TRBJ1-1; TRBD1 is a possible D gene (6 bases). The CDR3 loop spans 16 amino acids. The V end lost 3 bases, the J end lost 2 bases, and 16 bases lay between the germline ends. Germline V gives CDR1 ENHRY, CDR2 SYGVKD. The CDR3 loop is CAISDLRGGKNTEAFF. The CDR3 DNA is TGTGCCATCAGTGATCTGCGCGGGGGCAAAAACACTGAAGCTTTCTTT.

This clonotype appeared a few times. J is TRBJ2-3 and V is TRBV20-1; possibly TRBD1 for D (6 bases). CDR1 and CDR2 from the germline V gene are DFQATT and SNEGSKA (reference sequence). Trimming left V 5 bases short and J 10 bases short, with 13 bases between. The CDR3 is 11 residues long. CDR3 residues: CSAPTGLAQYF. CDR3 DNA sequence: TGCAGTGCTCCCACAGGGCTTGCGCAGTATTTT.

This clonotype was detected many times. The rearrangement joins TRBV6-1 to TRBJ2-5; 8 bases match TRBD2. The CDR3 has 15 amino acids. The V gene's germline CDR1 is MNHNS and CDR2 SASEGT. Germline trimming cut 1 base from V and 2 bases from J; bases unmatched to any gene: 3. The CDR3 protein is CASSEGLAGQETQYF. CDR3 sequence (DNA): TGTGCCAGCAGTGAAGGCTTAGCGGGGCAAGAGACCCAGTACTTC.

This clonotype was seen ten or more times. The V gene is TRBV24-1, the J gene TRBJ1-5; no clear D gene. This CDR3 region has 14 residues. Looked up from germline, CDR1 is KGHDR and CDR2 is SFDVKD. V lost 6 bases and J lost 2, with 10 bases in between. The CDR3 here is CATSSSQRNQPQHF. The CDR3 nucleotides read TGTGCCACCAGTAGCAGCCAGCGCAATCAGCCCCAGCATTTT.

There are many counts of this clonotype. The chain joins TRBV28 to TRBJ2-5; the D call may be TRBD1 or TRBD2 (5 bases each). V lost 10 bases and J lost 3, with 18 bases in between. Per the germline V gene, CDR1 is MDHEN and CDR2 is SYDVKM. The CDR3 covers 14 residues. The CDR3 here is CATEGQGREETQYF. CDR3 DNA: TGTGCCACAGAGGGGCAGGGTAGAGAAGAGACCCAGTACTTC.

This clonotype has just a few counts. The chain recombines TRBV20-1 with TRBJ2-3; D possibly corresponds to TRBD1 (6 bases). CDR3 length: 15 amino acids. V dropped 0 bases and J dropped 0 bases, with 10 bases sitting between them. CDR1 DFQATT and CDR2 SNEGSKA come from the germline V gene (reference sequence). CDR3 residues: CSARDNRASTDTQYF. The CDR3 DNA reads TGCAGTGCTAGAGATAACAGGGCTAGCACAGATACGCAGTATTTT.

The CDR3 spells CASSLQGGSEAFF. Here the CDR3 DNA reads TGTGCCAGCAGTTTGCAGGGTGGAAGTGAAGCTTTCTTT. The chain is built from TRBV28 and TRBJ1-1; TRBD1 might be the D (5 bases). CDR3 length: 13 amino acids. CDR1 is MDHEN, CDR2 SYDVKM, per germline. Deletions cut 3 bases from V and 7 bases from J, with 12 bases between. The complete variable domain, with remaining parts taken from reference TRBV28 and TRBJ1-1, reads DVKVTQSSRYLVKRTGEKVFLECVQDMDHENMFWYRQDPGLGLRLIYFSYDVKMKEKGDIPEGYSVSREKKERFSLILESASTNQTSMYLCASSLQGGSEAFFGQGTRLTVV.

Ten or more counts support this clonotype. The chain carries TRBV7-8 and TRBJ2-7; 9 nucleotides align to TRBD1. Germline assignment: CDR1 SGHVS and CDR2 FQNEAQ. There are 19 residues in the CDR3. V gave up 5 bases and J gave up 0 bases; unmatched junction bases: 17. The CDR3 nucleotides read TGTGCCAGCAGCGCAAACAGGGGGCCAATATTACCTTACTCCTACGAGCAGTACTTC. Its protein product is CASSANRGPILPYSYEQYF.

Worth noting for this clonotype: A much larger clone differs by one base, so this may be a read error. The chain carries TRBV2 and TRBJ1-5; D may be TRBD1 (6 bases). The V end was cut by 10 bases, the J end by 1 base, with 17 bases between. This CDR3 comprises 15 residues. Per the germline V gene, CDR1 is SNHLY and CDR2 is FYNNEI. The CDR3 coding sequence is TGTGCCACCAGAGCGGGACATCTGAGCAATCAGCCCCAGCATTTT. It specifies CATRAGHLSNQPQHF.